A single sample is the source of the 26 T cell receptor beta chains below, sequenced in a study of TIL therapy for anti-PD-1-resistant metastatic lung cancer. As to time point: pre-treatment sample, taken before nivolumab and TIL therapy. Pleural nodules or supraclavicular lymph nodes made up most of the excised metastases sampled. The libraries were made with immunoSEQ v3. TCRdb keeps only in-frame clones here, not all; method: immunoSEQ multiplex PCR. The table has tens of thousands of clones, less than 85% seen once. The sequenced sample was tumor tissue, obtained at baseline. Every receptor here comes from a person aged 30 to 80 with non-small cell lung cancer.

The V and J genes are TRBV7-2 and TRBJ1-4, with D possibly TRBD1 on 6 matching bases. In germline, CDR1 is SGHTA, CDR2 FQGNSA. CDR3 size: 16 residues. The V and J ends lost 6 bases and 5 bases respectively, with 19 bases between them. CDR3 nucleotide sequence: TGTGCCAGCAGTTATAGGGTGGGAAGGGGGAATGAAAAACTGTTTTTT. Protein sequence: CASSYRVGRGNEKLFF.

The rearrangement links TRBV30 to TRBJ2-3, with a tentative D call TRBD2 (5 bases). V was clipped by 2 bases and J by 0 bases, with 12 bases between them. Germline lookup yields CDR1 GTSNPN and CDR2 SVGIG (reference sequence). CDR3 length: 15 residues. The CDR3 DNA sequence: TGTGCCTGGAGTCGGACTTTCCATAGCACAGATACGCAGTATTTT. Translating gives CAWSRTFHSTDTQYF.

This clone came up a few times. The chain recombines TRBV7-3 with TRBJ2-2; 7 positions agree with TRBD1. The length of the CDR3 is 17 residues. Germline V gives CDR1 SGHTA, CDR2 FQGTGA. Germline trimming cut 5 bases from V and 6 bases from J; bases unmatched to any gene: 15. The CDR3 sequence is CASSPFSGTVGAGELFF. Written as DNA, the CDR3 is TGTGCCAGCAGCCCCTTTTCCGGGACAGTGGGGGCCGGGGAGCTGTTTTTT.

The V call is TRBV7-2, the J call TRBJ2-5; 9 bases fit TRBD2. CDR3 length: 15 residues. J lost 5 bases, V lost 3 bases, and 7 bases had no gene match. The germline V gene has CDR1 SGHTA and CDR2 FQGNSA. CDR3 sequence: CASSFLAGMWETQYF. The DNA of the CDR3 is TGTGCCAGCAGCTTCCTAGCGGGGATGTGGGAGACCCAGTACTTC. The entire variable domain, with the rest obtained from reference TRBV7-2 and TRBJ2-5, is as follows: GAGVSQSPSNKVTEKGKDVELRCDPISGHTALYWYRQSLGQGLEFLIYFQGNSAPDKSGLPSDRFSAERTGGSVSTLTIQRTQQEDSAVYLCASSFLAGMWETQYFGPGTRLLVL.

The table lists this clone with a few counts. V and J are TRBV5-5 and TRBJ2-7, with 11 positions matching TRBD2. Trimming removed 2 bases from V and 7 bases from J; junction bases left unmatched: 11. In germline, CDR1 is SGHKS, CDR2 YYEKEE (reference sequence). This CDR3 is 16 amino acids long. CDR3 in DNA: TGTGCCAGCAGCTTCACACTAGCGGGGGATAGGAGGGAGCAGTACTTC. This encodes CASSFTLAGDRREQYF.

This clone occurred once. The V and J genes are TRBV10-3 and TRBJ2-5, with no clear D. CDR1 is ENHRY, CDR2 SYGVKD, per germline. The V gene lost 3 bases and the J gene lost 4 bases, with 9 bases spanning the gap. This CDR3 is built from 13 residues. The CDR3 DNA follows: TGTGCCATCAGTGAAGGCGGAACAGAGACCCAGTACTTC. Translation gives CAISEGGTETQYF.

This clone came up once. This chain joins TRBV4-1 and TRBJ2-3; 11 bases match TRBD2. Germline lookup yields CDR1 MGHRA and CDR2 YSYEKL. V lost 1 base to trimming and J lost 6 bases; unmatched junction nucleotides: 3. The CDR3 contains 15 residues. CDR3 region: CASSQGLAGFDTQYF. Here the CDR3 DNA reads TGCGCCAGCAGCCAAGGACTAGCGGGATTCGATACGCAGTATTTT.

The J gene is TRBJ2-2, the V gene TRBV30; D unresolved. Germline assignment: CDR1 GTSNPN and CDR2 SVGIG (reference sequence). The CDR3 is made up of 13 amino acids. V shed 2 bases and J shed 5 bases, with 9 bases lying between them. The CDR3 region is CAWSPLGTGELFF. The CDR3 bases are TGTGCCTGGAGTCCACTCGGGACCGGGGAGCTGTTTTTT.

This chain joins TRBV28 and TRBJ2-7; D is unresolved. The germline V and J ends were trimmed by 3 bases and 2 bases, with 14 bases remaining between them. Germline V lookup: CDR1 MDHEN, CDR2 SYDVKM. This CDR3 has 15 residues. The CDR3 DNA sequence: TGTGCCAGCAGTTTGGCCACAACTCTAACCTACGAGCAGTACTTC. Its protein is CASSLATTLTYEQYF.

The rearrangement uses TRBV7-8 and TRBJ2-5, with 8 bases lining up with TRBD1. The V segment lost 5 bases and the J segment 4 bases; nucleotides outside the gene matches: 3. Germline-derived CDR1 and CDR2 are SGHVS and FQNEAQ. CDR3 length equals 13 residues. In DNA, the CDR3 is TGTGCCAGCAGCATTACAGGGGGAGAGACCCAGTACTTC. Encoded protein: CASSITGGETQYF.

This chain joins TRBV29-1 and TRBJ2-3; 10 bases match TRBD2. CDR1 SQVTM and CDR2 ANQGSEA come from the germline V gene. The CDR3 is 14 amino acids. Germline trimming cut 6 bases from V and 2 bases from J; bases unmatched to any gene: 5. CDR3 in amino acids: CSVKGLANTDTQYF. The CDR3 region has the DNA TGCAGCGTGAAGGGACTAGCGAACACAGATACGCAGTATTTT.

The rearrangement uses TRBV29-1 and TRBJ2-2, with 12 bases identical to TRBD2. Looked up from germline, CDR1 is SQVTM and CDR2 is ANQGSEA. The CDR3 loop spans 16 amino acids. Germline trimming cut 4 bases from V and 6 bases from J; bases unmatched to any gene: 9. The DNA for the CDR3 is TGCAGCGTTGTACGGGGTCTAGCGGGAGGGGCCGGGGAGCTGTTTTTT. Protein product: CSVVRGLAGGAGELFF.

V usage is TRBV19 and J usage is TRBJ1-6; D gene uncertain. V shed 1 base and J shed 8 bases, with 12 bases lying between them. CDR1 and CDR2 from the germline V gene are LNHDA and SQIVND (reference sequence). The CDR3 spans 15 residues. CDR3 nucleotide sequence: TGTGCCAGTAGTATAGTGGACCGTGGGGATTCACCCCTCCACTTT. This gives the protein CASSIVDRGDSPLHF.

The chain links TRBV7-8 to TRBJ1-2; D perhaps matches TRBD1 (5 bases). The germline V gene encodes CDR1 SGHVS and CDR2 FQNEAQ. The CDR3 consists of 18 residues. Between the trimmed V and J ends, which lost 4 bases and 0 bases, there was a span of 21 bases. The CDR3 bases are TGTGCCAGCAGCTCGACGCCCCCGGGGGGGATAACTAACTATGGCTACACCTTC. Translating it yields CASSSTPPGGITNYGYTF. The full variable domain, with the rest looked up from reference TRBV7-8 and TRBJ1-2, is GAGVSQSPRYKVAKRGQDVALRCDPISGHVSLFWYQQALGQGPEFLTYFQNEAQLDKSGLPSDRFFAERPEGSVSTLKIQRTQQEDSAVYLCASSSTPPGGITNYGYTFGSGTRLTVV.

The chain links TRBV5-1 to TRBJ2-1; D not resolved. From germline, CDR1 is SGHRS and CDR2 YFSETQ. The ends were cut back, 4 bases at V and 8 bases at J, with 10 bases in the middle. This CDR3 has 12 amino acids. This CDR3 is CASSDDSDEQFF. In DNA form, the CDR3 reads TGCGCCAGCAGCGACGACTCGGATGAGCAGTTCTTC.

V gene TRBV6-5 combines with J gene TRBJ2-7, with D perhaps matching TRBD1 (6 bases). The CDR3 runs to 15 residues. From germline, CDR1 is MNHEY and CDR2 SVGAGI. Trimming took 6 bases from V and 0 from J, leaving 15 bases between them. CDR3 nucleotide sequence: TGTGCCAGCAGAATGGACAGTTTGGCCTCCTACGAGCAGTACTTC. It yields the protein CASRMDSLASYEQYF.

The chain combines TRBV28 with TRBJ2-7; D is perhaps TRBD1 or TRBD2 (5 bases each). V lost 1 base, J lost 5 bases, and 12 bases lay in between. Germline V gene sequence: CDR1 MDHEN, CDR2 SYDVKM. The CDR3 contains 14 residues. CDR3 coding DNA: TGTGCCAGCAGTTTATTGGGGGACGTGGACGAGCAGTACTTC. Translating it yields CASSLLGDVDEQYF.

The J gene is TRBJ1-4, the V gene TRBV5-1; D perhaps matches TRBD1 (5 bases). V was pared by 1 base and J by 5 bases, with 9 bases between. CDR1 SGHRS and CDR2 YFSETQ come from the germline V gene. There are 14 residues in the CDR3. This chain's CDR3 is CASSLRGANEKLFF. CDR3 nucleotide sequence: TGCGCCAGCAGCTTGAGAGGGGCAAATGAAAAACTGTTTTTT.

The chain uses TRBV11-2 and TRBJ2-1, with 13 bases matching TRBD2. CDR3 length: 15 amino acids. Germline lookup yields CDR1 SGHAT and CDR2 FQNNGV. The junction had 4 bases not matched to a gene; V was cut back by 2 bases and J by 9 bases. CDR3 loop: CASSLTSGGASEQFF. CDR3 nucleotide sequence: TGTGCCAGCAGCTTAACTAGCGGGGGGGCCAGTGAGCAGTTCTTC. Full variable domain (missing parts from reference TRBV11-2 and TRBJ2-1): EAGVAQSPRYKIIEKRQSVAFWCNPISGHATLYWYQQILGQGPKLLIQFQNNGVVDDSQLPKDRFSAERLKGVDSTLKIQPAKLEDSAVYLCASSLTSGGASEQFFGPGTRLTVL.

This clone was observed a handful of times. The chain is built from TRBV18 and TRBJ2-7, with 15 bases matching TRBD2. J gave up 2 bases and V 4 bases, and 6 bases lay outside the gene matches. The CDR3 extends over 17 amino acids. Germline V lookup: CDR1 KGHSH, CDR2 LQKENI. The CDR3 bases are TGTGCCAGCTCACTGGGACTAGCGGGAGGTCCGACCTACGAGCAGTACTTC. Encoded protein: CASSLGLAGGPTYEQYF.

This clone was seen a few times. This chain links TRBV5-6 with TRBJ2-7, with 7 bases that match TRBD1. The CDR3 is 15 residues long. After removal of 5 bases from V and 1 base from J, the junction contained 9 bases not matched to a gene. CDR1 is SGHDT and CDR2 is YYEEEE in the germline V gene. DNA of the CDR3: TGTGCCAGCAGTCCACGACAGGGAGCGTCCTACGAGCAGTACTTC. This encodes CASSPRQGASYEQYF.

This clone was counted a single time. V gene TRBV6-5 combines with J gene TRBJ2-1; D unclear. CDR3 length: 15 amino acids. The V gene lost 5 bases and the J gene lost 5 bases, with 16 bases spanning the gap. Germline V gives CDR1 MNHEY, CDR2 SVGAGI. The CDR3 here is CASSIRRPPHNEQFF. CDR3 nucleotides: TGTGCCAGCAGTATACGAAGACCCCCCCACAATGAGCAGTTCTTC.

The rearrangement links TRBV5-4 to TRBJ2-1; D may be TRBD2 (5 bases). Germline CDR1 reads SGHNT; CDR2 reads YYREEE (reference sequence). V gave up 0 bases and J gave up 8 bases, with 21 bases separating them. The CDR3 runs 17 residues. CDR3 in amino acids: CASSLGGLAGPFYEQFF. CDR3 in DNA: TGTGCCAGCAGCTTGGGCGGGCTGGCGGGCCCATTCTATGAGCAGTTCTTC.

A word on this clone: The junction and the germline gene differ at one end; a read error may be behind it. The rearrangement joins TRBV29-1 to TRBJ2-7; 8 nucleotides align to TRBD1. The CDR3 runs 14 residues. Germline values: CDR1 SQVTM, CDR2 ANQGSEA. CDR3 amino acids: CSVGGGDRNYGQYF. The CDR3 nucleotides read TGCAGCGTTGGCGGTGGGGACAGGAACTACGGGCAGTACTTC.

The chain joins TRBV30 to TRBJ2-5; D gene ambiguous. This CDR3 is built from 13 residues. The germline V gene has CDR1 GTSNPN and CDR2 SVGIG (reference sequence). Trimming cost V 3 bases and J 3 bases, with 11 bases left between them. CDR3 in amino acids: CAWSPRPKETQYF. The CDR3 bases are TGTGCCTGGAGCCCAAGACCAAAAGAGACCCAGTACTTC. Together with reference TRBV30 and TRBJ2-5, the CDR3 gives the full variable domain: SQTIHQWPATLVQPVGSPLSLECTVEGTSNPNLYWYRQAAGRGLQLLFYSVGIGQISSEVPQNLSASRPQDRQFILSSKKLLLSDSGFYLCAWSPRPKETQYFGPGTRLLVL.

This clone turned up a few times. The chain carries TRBV6-6 and TRBJ1-2; D is unresolved. The CDR3 has 11 residues. V dropped 5 bases and J dropped 7 bases, with 8 bases sitting between them. The germline V gene encodes CDR1 MNHNY and CDR2 SVGAGI (reference sequence). CDR3 bases: TGTGCCAGCAGTATGGAGTTTGGCTACACCTTC. This encodes CASSMEFGYTF.